The 26 T cell receptor beta chains below all came from one sample that was sequenced in a study of CDR3 diversity in severe acne. From the PCR reads, TCRdb called clonotypes with MiXCR, one entry per CDR3 protein. The sample consists of tens of thousands of distinct CDR3 sequences, 50% to 65% of them appearing once. Sequencing used blood. These receptors were collected from a male donor in good health, without acne.

CDR3 coding DNA: TGTGCCACCAGTGATTCGGGACTAGCGGGACACTCCTACGAGCAGTACTTC. Its translation is CATSDSGLAGHSYEQYF. The J gene is TRBJ2-7, the V gene TRBV24-1; TRBD2 matches at 13 bases. V dropped 2 bases and J dropped 0; count of bases not matched to a gene: 3. From germline, CDR1 is KGHDR and CDR2 SFDVKD. The CDR3 spans 17 residues.

This clonotype was seen more than once but under ten times. The J gene is TRBJ2-7, the V gene TRBV5-6, with D perhaps TRBD2 (5 bases). The CDR3 contains 12 residues. The V gene lost 0 bases and the J gene lost 7 bases, with 8 bases spanning the gap. Per the germline V gene, CDR1 is SGHDT and CDR2 is YYEEEE. In DNA form, the CDR3 reads TGTGCCAGCAGCTTGGGCCCGGGGGAGCAGTACTTC. It translates to CASSLGPGEQYF.

The rearrangement links TRBV7-3 to TRBJ1-3, with 7 bases aligning to TRBD1. CDR3 size: 16 residues. CDR1 SGHTA and CDR2 FQGTGA come from the germline V gene. The ends lost 5 bases at V and 8 bases at J; junction bases unmatched: 15. The CDR3 protein is CASSNLRQGGSDTIYF. Written as DNA, the CDR3 is TGTGCCAGCAGCAACCTGAGACAGGGAGGGAGTGACACCATATATTTT.

The chain has TRBV6-5 and TRBJ2-6, with 10 nucleotides matching TRBD1. This CDR3 has 19 amino acids. V lost 1 base, J lost 1 base, and 7 bases stayed unmatched. From germline, CDR1 is MNHEY and CDR2 SVGAGI. CDR3 sequence: CASSYWDRGLISGANVLTF. The CDR3 region has the DNA TGTGCCAGCAGTTACTGGGACAGGGGTCTCATTTCTGGGGCCAACGTCCTGACTTTC.

V usage is TRBV14 and J usage is TRBJ2-7, with TRBD1 matching 7 bases. The junction had 16 bases not matched to a gene; V was cut back by 5 bases and J by 0 bases. The CDR3 contains 18 residues. Germline V gives CDR1 SGHDN, CDR2 FVKESK. The DNA for the CDR3 is TGTGCCAGCAGCTTAAGAGACAGGGAACCCCACCTCTCCTACGAGCAGTACTTC. This encodes CASSLRDREPHLSYEQYF.

This clonotype was seen at least ten times. The V call is TRBV15, the J call TRBJ2-2; 7 nucleotides align to TRBD2. Germline V gives CDR1 LNHNV, CDR2 YYDKDF (reference sequence). CDR3 length equals 16 residues. V lost 1 base to trimming and J lost 2 bases; unmatched junction nucleotides: 4. CDR3 sequence: CATSRGAGSNTGELFF. CDR3 in DNA: TGTGCCACCAGCAGAGGAGCGGGGAGCAACACCGGGGAGCTGTTTTTT.

The chain links TRBV6-5 to TRBJ1-4, with 10 bases fitting TRBD1. Trimming cost V 0 bases and J 8 bases; bases outside gene matches: 6. In germline, CDR1 is MNHEY, CDR2 SVGAGI. The CDR3 covers 16 residues. CDR3 nucleotide sequence: TGTGCCAGCAGTTACTCGACAGGGGGCGTACGAGAAAAACTGTTTTTT. Protein: CASSYSTGGVREKLFF.

A remark on this clonotype: The CDR3 does not end in the conserved phenylalanine or tryptophan, so this is likely a read error. The chain combines TRBV25-1 with TRBJ1-2; D remains ambiguous. CDR3 length: 13 amino acids. CDR1 is MGHDK, CDR2 SYGVNS, per germline. The V and J ends lost 5 bases and 2 bases respectively, with 9 bases between them. CDR3 nucleotide sequence: TGTGCCAGCAGTATCCATCAGAACTATGGCTACACCCTC. Its protein is CASSIHQNYGYTL.

This clonotype has only a few counts. This chain connects TRBV9 to TRBJ1-3; D gene ambiguous. The CDR3 extends over 15 amino acids. CDR1 is SGDLS, CDR2 YYNGEE, per germline. The germline V and J ends were trimmed by 0 bases and 2 bases, with 9 bases remaining between them. CDR3 loop: CASSVDRVTGNTIYF. The DNA of the CDR3 is TGTGCCAGCAGCGTAGATCGGGTTACTGGAAACACCATATATTTT.

This clonotype has at least ten counts. This chain links TRBV12-3 or TRBV12-4 with TRBJ2-5, with D possibly TRBD2 on 6 matching bases. The V end lost 3 bases, the J end lost 3 bases, and 17 bases lay between the germline ends. CDR3 size: 16 residues. The CDR3 here is CASSLKLVRTKETQYF. In DNA form, the CDR3 reads TGTGCCAGCAGTTTGAAACTAGTGAGGACTAAAGAGACCCAGTACTTC.

This clonotype was counted only a few times. The V call is TRBV7-9, the J call TRBJ1-5, with D perhaps TRBD1 (5 bases). The CDR3 contains 13 residues. The germline V gene has CDR1 SEHNR and CDR2 FQNEAQ (reference sequence). V was shortened by 5 bases and J by 5 bases, with 10 bases between the two germline ends. This CDR3 reads CASSGTGDQPQHF. The CDR3 DNA sequence: TGTGCCAGCAGCGGGACTGGGGATCAGCCCCAGCATTTT.

The chain is built from TRBV5-4 and TRBJ2-7; TRBD1 agrees at 7 bases. V dropped 4 bases and J dropped 5; count of bases not matched to a gene: 6. The CDR3 is 13 amino acids. From germline, CDR1 is SGHNT and CDR2 YYREEE (reference sequence). This CDR3 is CASSLQGVDEQYF. In DNA form, the CDR3 reads TGTGCCAGCAGCCTCCAGGGGGTCGACGAGCAGTACTTC.

This clonotype is categorized as medium-sized. V and J are TRBV24-1 and TRBJ2-2, with D unclear. This CDR3 spans 13 amino acids. The V end was cut by 5 bases, the J end by 5 bases, with 8 bases between. The germline gives CDR1 KGHDR, CDR2 SFDVKD. For the CDR3, the DNA is TGTGCCACCAGTGGACACGGGACCGGGGAGCTGTTTTTT. Encoded protein: CATSGHGTGELFF.

This clonotype was picked up many times. The chain couples TRBV12-3 or TRBV12-4 to TRBJ2-1; D not resolved. This CDR3 has 16 residues. Trimming removed 6 bases at V and 0 bases at J, with 15 bases between. DNA of the CDR3: TGTGCCAGCAGCATCCGCCCCGCAGGCTCCTACAATGAGCAGTTCTTC. Its translation is CASSIRPAGSYNEQFF.

As regards this clonotype: The conserved final phenylalanine or tryptophan is absent from the CDR3, which likely points to a read error. It is unclear where the CDR3 begins or ends on the DNA, so no DNA is shown, and the CDR3 is as TCRdb lists it. The chain combines TRBV7-3 with TRBJ1-5. Germline V gene data show CDR1 as SGHTA and CDR2 as FQGTGA. Counting both end residues, the CDR3 totals 16 amino acids. Here the CDR3 reads CASSSTNTASNQPQQY.

V gene TRBV6-1 combines with J gene TRBJ2-7; no definite D call. Trimming removed 8 bases from V and 0 bases from J, with 11 bases in between. CDR1 and CDR2 (germline): MNHNS, SASEGT. The CDR3 is 13 residues long. CDR3 protein: CASPGDGSYEQYF. The CDR3 DNA follows: TGTGCCAGCCCCGGAGACGGCTCCTACGAGCAGTACTTC.

The gene calls are TRBV5-1 and TRBJ2-7; 13 bases align to TRBD2. The germline V gene has CDR1 SGHRS and CDR2 YFSETQ. The ends lost 4 bases at V and 2 bases at J; junction bases unmatched: 6. The CDR3 runs 16 residues. For the CDR3, the DNA is TGCGCCAGCAGCCCAAAACTAGCGGGAGGGCCCTACGAGCAGTACTTC. This codes for CASSPKLAGGPYEQYF.

In its sample, this clonotype was seen many times. V gene TRBV6-6 combines with J gene TRBJ2-1; 8 bases map to TRBD1. Looked up from germline, CDR1 is MNHNY and CDR2 is SVGAGI (reference sequence). Trimming removed 7 bases from V and 0 bases from J; junction bases left unmatched: 5. The CDR3 length is 15 residues. The CDR3: CASTRQGNSYNEQFF. The CDR3 DNA is TGTGCCAGCACGCGACAGGGGAACTCCTACAATGAGCAGTTCTTC.

This clonotype came up a few times. The chain links TRBV4-1 to TRBJ1-6, with 7 bases fitting TRBD1. The J segment lost 11 bases and the V segment lost 1 base, leaving 14 bases of the junction unmatched. The germline gives CDR1 MGHRA, CDR2 YSYEKL. The CDR3 covers 17 residues. The CDR3 region is CASSQGDGTALDPPLHF. As DNA, the CDR3 is TGCGCCAGCAGCCAAGGGGACGGGACAGCTCTAGATCCACCCCTCCACTTT.

This clonotype was seen only a few times. The DNA of the CDR3 is TGTGCCAGCAGCCAAGAATGGGGGACAGGGACTGAAGCTTTCTTT. This encodes CASSQEWGTGTEAFF. The chain couples TRBV4-2 to TRBJ1-1, with 9 positions matching TRBD1. CDR3 length equals 15 residues. Germline values: CDR1 LGHNA, CDR2 YNFKEQ. V gave up 0 bases and J gave up 5 bases; unmatched junction bases: 4.

The V and J genes are TRBV25-1 and TRBJ2-2; D uncertain. The J call could be wrong; TRBJ2-3 is a better fit for the DNA end. Germline V gene data show CDR1 as MGHDK and CDR2 as SYGVNS. This CDR3 is 14 amino acids long. The CDR3 sequence is CASSIAGPIDTQYF. CDR3 sequence (DNA): TGTGCCAGCAGTATCGCCGGGCCGATCGATACGCAGTATTTT.

CDR3 nucleotides: TGTGCCACCAGCCTAGCGGGACTATGCTCCTACGAGCAGTACTTC. This gives the protein CATSLAGLCSYEQYF. This sequence joins TRBV15 and TRBJ2-7; 9 nucleotides agree with TRBD2. Trimming cost V 5 bases and J 0 bases; bases outside gene matches: 5. Germline CDR1 is LNHNV and CDR2 is YYDKDF (reference sequence). CDR3 length: 15 amino acids.

This chain joins TRBV7-6 and TRBJ2-7; 7 bases fit TRBD1. The germline CDR1 and CDR2 sequences are SGHVS and FNYEAQ. The CDR3 sequence is 13 residues long. Trimming removed 11 bases from V and 2 bases from J; junction bases left unmatched: 9. CDR3 amino acids: CAVRKGATYEQYF. CDR3 sequence (DNA): TGTGCCGTTCGAAAGGGGGCCACCTACGAGCAGTACTTC.

About this clonotype itself: Sequence at one end of the junction differs from germline and may be a read error. The gene calls are TRBV5-1 and TRBJ2-6; TRBD2 matches at 7 bases. Germline CDR1 and CDR2: SGHRS and YFSETQ. The CDR3 extends over 20 amino acids. CDR3 residues: CASSLVSLASGVSGANVLTF. In nucleotides, the CDR3 is TGCGCCAGCAGTTTGGTATCTTTAGCTAGCGGAGTCTCTGGGGCCAACGTCCTGACTTTC.

The rearrangement links TRBV5-8 to TRBJ2-7; D is unclear. CDR3 length equals 12 residues. CDR1 and CDR2 from the germline V gene are SGHTS and YDEGEE. V was pared by 1 base and J by 5 bases, with 7 bases between. The CDR3 reads CASSLYANEQYF. The CDR3 DNA reads TGTGCCAGCAGCTTGTACGCGAACGAGCAGTACTTC.

This CDR3 reads CATSENRVEDTQYF. For the CDR3, the DNA is TGTGCCACCAGTGAGAACAGGGTAGAAGATACGCAGTATTTT. This chain uses TRBV24-1 with TRBJ2-3; weak D call: TRBD1 (6 bases). The CDR3 covers 14 residues. V was trimmed by 4 bases and J by 5 bases, leaving 12 bases between them. Per germline, CDR1 KGHDR and CDR2 SFDVKD.